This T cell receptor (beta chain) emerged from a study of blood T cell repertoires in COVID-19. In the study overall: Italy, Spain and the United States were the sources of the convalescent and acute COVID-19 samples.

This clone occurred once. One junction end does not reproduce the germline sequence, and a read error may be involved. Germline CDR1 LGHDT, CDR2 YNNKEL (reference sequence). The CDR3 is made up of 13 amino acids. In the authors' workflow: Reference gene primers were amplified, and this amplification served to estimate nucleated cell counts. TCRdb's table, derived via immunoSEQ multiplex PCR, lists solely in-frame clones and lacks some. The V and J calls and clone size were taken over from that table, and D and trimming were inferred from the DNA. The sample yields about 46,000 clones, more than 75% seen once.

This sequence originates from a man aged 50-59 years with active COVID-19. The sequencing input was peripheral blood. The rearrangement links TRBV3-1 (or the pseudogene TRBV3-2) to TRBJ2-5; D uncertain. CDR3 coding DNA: TGTGCCAGCAGTCAAGGCACTCAAGAGACCCAGTACTTC. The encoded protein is CASSQGTQETQYF.